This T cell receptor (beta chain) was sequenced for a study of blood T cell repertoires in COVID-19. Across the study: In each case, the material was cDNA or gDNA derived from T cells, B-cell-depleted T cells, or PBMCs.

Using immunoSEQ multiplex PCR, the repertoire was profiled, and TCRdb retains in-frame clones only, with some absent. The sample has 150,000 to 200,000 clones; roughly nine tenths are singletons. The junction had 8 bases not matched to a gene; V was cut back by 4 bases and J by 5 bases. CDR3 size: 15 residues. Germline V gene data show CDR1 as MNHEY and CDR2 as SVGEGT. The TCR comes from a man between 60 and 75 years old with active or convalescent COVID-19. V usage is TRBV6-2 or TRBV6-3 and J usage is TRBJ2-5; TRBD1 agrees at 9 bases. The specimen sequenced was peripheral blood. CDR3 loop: CASSSGQGFRETQYF. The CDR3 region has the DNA TGTGCCAGCAGTTCCGGACAGGGGTTCCGGGAGACCCAGTACTTC.